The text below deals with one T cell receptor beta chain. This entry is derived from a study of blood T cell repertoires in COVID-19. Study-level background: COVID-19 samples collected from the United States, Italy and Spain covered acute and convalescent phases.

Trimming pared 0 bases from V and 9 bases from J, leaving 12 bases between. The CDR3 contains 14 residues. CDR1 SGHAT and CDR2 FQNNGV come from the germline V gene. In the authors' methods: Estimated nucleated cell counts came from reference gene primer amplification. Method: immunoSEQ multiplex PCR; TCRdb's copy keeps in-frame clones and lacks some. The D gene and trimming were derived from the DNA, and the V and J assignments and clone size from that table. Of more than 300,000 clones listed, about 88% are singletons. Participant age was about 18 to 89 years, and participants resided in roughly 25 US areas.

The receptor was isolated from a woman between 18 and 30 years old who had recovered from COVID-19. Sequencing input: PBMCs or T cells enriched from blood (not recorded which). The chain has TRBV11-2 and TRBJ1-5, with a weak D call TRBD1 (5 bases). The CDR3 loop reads CASSLEGGVGPQHF. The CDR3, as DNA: TGTGCCAGCAGCTTAGAGGGGGGGGTTGGGCCCCAGCATTTT.